A selection of T cell receptor beta chains follows, all from one sample in a study of T cells expressing NK-cell markers. One entry per CDR3 protein, without DNA, is what TCRdb gives after re-calling the 5' RACE reads. The table counts 400,000 to 450,000 distinct CDR3 sequences; less than 7.5% lies in the top ten. Material for sequencing was blood T cells: a sorted CD56 or NKG2C T cell subset, CD4+ or CD8+ T cells, or bulk PBMC T cells (not recorded which). The receptors originated from a woman aged 18-70 years in good health. Each CDR3 is given with its conserved first and last residue. Each record gives: V gene, J gene, CDR3 protein.

v_gene: TRBV20-1; j_gene: TRBJ2-2; CDR3aa: CSARDRTGGTGELFF
v_gene: TRBV20-1; j_gene: TRBJ2-1; CDR3aa: CSARPGTGNYNEQFF
v_gene: TRBV20-1; j_gene: TRBJ1-1; CDR3aa: CSAEGAGLLNTEAFF
v_gene: TRBV5-5; j_gene: TRBJ2-1; CDR3aa: CASSANKPGQIYNEQFF
v_gene: TRBV29-1; j_gene: TRBJ2-6; CDR3aa: CSAGQGNSGANVLTF
v_gene: TRBV5-4; j_gene: TRBJ2-1; CDR3aa: CASSQQGNEQFF
v_gene: TRBV20-1; j_gene: TRBJ2-3; CDR3aa: CSASDRVDVTDTQYF
v_gene: TRBV20-1; j_gene: TRBJ2-3; CDR3aa: CSAPRGAGGTDTQYF
v_gene: TRBV11-2; j_gene: TRBJ1-6; CDR3aa: CASSPGWGEETLHF
v_gene: TRBV5-4; j_gene: TRBJ2-2; CDR3aa: CASSLALESGELFF
v_gene: TRBV5-6; j_gene: TRBJ2-7; CDR3aa: CASSFIPGPHEQYF
v_gene: TRBV28; j_gene: TRBJ2-1; CDR3aa: CASSFPSGSSYNEQFF
v_gene: TRBV7-9; j_gene: TRBJ2-7; CDR3aa: CASGHGGTASYEQYF
v_gene: TRBV11-1; j_gene: TRBJ2-1; CDR3aa: CASSWRWTSGRATYNEQFF
v_gene: TRBV7-3; j_gene: TRBJ1-1; CDR3aa: CASSVYQVSEAFF
v_gene: TRBV28; j_gene: TRBJ2-2; CDR3aa: CASSPTYRGDTGELFF
v_gene: TRBV27; j_gene: TRBJ2-1; CDR3aa: CASSQGGGRGEQFF
v_gene: TRBV7-9; j_gene: TRBJ1-3; CDR3aa: CASSFAATVSRNTIYF
v_gene: TRBV24-1; j_gene: TRBJ2-7; CDR3aa: CATSAAGGHEQYF
v_gene: TRBV7-2; j_gene: TRBJ2-4; CDR3aa: CASSSYQGTIQYF
v_gene: TRBV6-1; j_gene: TRBJ2-2; CDR3aa: CASSELDRANTGELFF
v_gene: TRBV4-3; j_gene: TRBJ1-1; CDR3aa: CASSQDGSVTEAFF
v_gene: TRBV19; j_gene: TRBJ2-7; CDR3aa: CASSSAGEGTYEQYF
v_gene: TRBV12-3/TRBV12-4; j_gene: TRBJ2-2; CDR3aa: CASSFSLGTGELFF
v_gene: TRBV14; j_gene: TRBJ1-1; CDR3aa: CASSQVTNTEAFF
v_gene: TRBV12-3/TRBV12-4; j_gene: TRBJ1-1; CDR3aa: CASSPKREAFF